These T cell receptor beta chains were read from a single sample in a study of T cell responses to AZD1222 COVID-19 vaccine. Assay used: immunoSEQ multiplex PCR; TCRdb lists only in-frame clones, some missing. The sample yields about 150,000 clones, roughly 90% seen once. Material: peripheral blood, obtained on day 0 of AZD1222 vaccination. The receptor set was obtained from an adult in good health. The CDR3 runs from the conserved cysteine through the conserved F or W. D genes are given only for firm matches. Expanded clones get a size class; other rows say once, few or many, or leave the size out.

>TRBV7-9|TRBD2|TRBJ2-7|NA
TGTGCCAGCAGCTTAGCGTCTAGCGGGGGCTACGAGCAGTACTTC
CASSLASSGGYEQYF
>TRBV3-1/TRBV3-2|NA|TRBJ2-5|NA
TGTGCCAGCAGCGGGCTCGAGACCCAGTACTTC
CASSGLETQYF
>TRBV6-5|NA|TRBJ1-1|NA
TGTGCCGGACACTTGAACACTGAAGCTTTCTTT
CAGHLNTEAFF
>TRBV4-3|NA|TRBJ2-7|many
TGCGCCAGCAGCCAAGATCGAAGCGGCGAGCAGTACTTC
CASSQDRSGEQYF
>TRBV7-2|TRBD1|TRBJ2-2|NA
TGTGCCAGCAGCTTCGGGGGGCCCCGACAGGGGGCCGGGGAGCTGTTTTTT
CASSFGGPRQGAGELFF
>TRBV7-8|TRBD1|TRBJ1-2|NA
TGTGCCAGCAGCTCCCGGACAGGGCAGGGCTACACCTTC
CASSSRTGQGYTF
>TRBV4-1|TRBD2|TRBJ2-7|NA
TGCGCCAGCAGGACATTAGCGGGAGTGGGCTCCTACGAGCAGTACTTC
CASRTLAGVGSYEQYF
>TRBV7-9|NA|TRBJ1-1|NA
TGTGCCAGCAGCCGGCCGGGACACTTGAACACTGAAGCTTTCTTT
CASSRPGHLNTEAFF
>TRBV6-2/TRBV6-3|NA|TRBJ1-5|NA
TGTGCCAGCAGTTACCCAACCGGGGAGGCAAGCAATCAGCCCCAGCATTTT
CASSYPTGEASNQPQHF
>TRBV5-1|TRBD1|TRBJ1-6|NA
TGCGCCAGCATGGGACAGGGGAATAATTCACCCCTCCACTTT
CASMGQGNNSPLHF
>TRBV30|TRBD2|TRBJ2-5|NA
TGTGCCTGGAGTCTAACGGCGGGAGGGCCGGGGGAGACCCAGTACTTC
CAWSLTAGGPGETQYF
>TRBV27|TRBD1|TRBJ2-3|NA
TGTGCCAGCAGTACCTCGGGACAGTATCCCACAGATACGCAGTATTTT
CASSTSGQYPTDTQYF
>TRBV27|TRBD1|TRBJ2-7|NA
TGTGCCAGCAGTTTAGTAGGGACAGTTGGATACGAGCAGTACTTC
CASSLVGTVGYEQYF
>TRBV19|NA|TRBJ2-5|NA
TGTGCCAGCTCCAGGAACCACGGTTTCGAGACCCAGTACTTC
CASSRNHGFETQYF
>TRBV27|NA|TRBJ1-3|NA
TGTGCCAGCAGCCCAGGTCGGGGGGCCCACTCTGGAAACACCATATATTTT
CASSPGRGAHSGNTIYF
>TRBV6-1|TRBD2|TRBJ2-3|NA
TGTGCCAGCAGTGAAGTGTCTAGCGGGGCCGATACGCAGTATTTT
CASSEVSSGADTQYF
>TRBV29-1|NA|TRBJ1-4|once
TGCAGCGTTGGCCCGCAAGTGAATGAAAAACTGTTTTTT
CSVGPQVNEKLFF
>TRBV4-3|TRBD2|TRBJ2-3|NA
TGCGCCAGCAGCCAAGGGGGGGTAGCGGGAGGCTCGACAGATACGCAGTATTTT
CASSQGGVAGGSTDTQYF
>TRBV6-6|NA|TRBJ1-1|NA
TGTGCCAGCAGTTTTCTGGGGGCGAACACTGAAGCTTTCTTT
CASSFLGANTEAFF
>TRBV28|NA|TRBJ1-1|NA
TGTGCCAGCAATCTCTGGGTGAACACTGAAGCTTTCTTT
CASNLWVNTEAFF
>TRBV11-3|NA|TRBJ1-3|once
TGTGCCAGCAGCTTACCAGGATCGGACACCATATATTTT
CASSLPGSDTIYF
>TRBV4-1|NA|TRBJ1-5|NA
TGCGCCAGCAGCCCCCAGAGGAGCAATCAGCCCCAGCATTTT
CASSPQRSNQPQHF
>TRBV7-6|NA|TRBJ1-5|NA
TGTGCCAGCAGCTCAGGGCTTAATCAGCCCCAGCATTTT
CASSSGLNQPQHF
>TRBV4-3|NA|TRBJ2-2|NA
TGCGCCAGCAGCCAAGTTTCGTGGATGGCCGGGGAGCTGTTTTTT
CASSQVSWMAGELFF
>TRBV6-5|NA|TRBJ2-5|NA
TGTGCCAGCAGTACTCCCGGCCCCAGGACCCAGTACTTC
CASSTPGPRTQYF
>TRBV7-2|NA|TRBJ1-1|NA
TGTGCCAGCAGCTTAGACGGGCCCTCGATGACTGAAGCTTTCTTT
CASSLDGPSMTEAFF